What follows are 16 T cell receptor beta chains derived from one specimen sequenced in a study of T cells after yellow fever vaccination. TCRdb ran MiXCR on the 5' RACE reads and lists one entry per CDR3 protein. Of 510,000 or so distinct CDR3 sequences in the sample, about a fifth are singletons; the top ten hold approximately 15%. Sequencing used PBMCs, obtained 15 days after the yellow fever booster vaccination. The receptors were gathered from a man between 25 and 39 years old who received the YFV17D yellow fever vaccine.

This clonotype turned up a few times. The chain couples TRBV3-1 to TRBJ1-1; unclear D gene. The CDR3 runs 13 residues. Germline V CDR1 and CDR2: LGHDT, YNNKEL (reference sequence). V lost 4 bases to trimming and J lost 6 bases, with 12 bases between them. CDR3 bases: TGTGCCAGCAGCCCTGGAGGCGCGGCTGAAGCTTTCTTT. Translation gives CASSPGGAAEAFF.

This clonotype was recorded a few times. V usage is TRBV2 and J usage is TRBJ2-1; 13 bases are shared with TRBD2. CDR3 length equals 15 residues. With 6 bases clipped from V and 9 bases from J, the junction kept 8 bases outside the gene matches. The germline CDR1 and CDR2 sequences are SNHLY and FYNNEI. The CDR3, as DNA: TGTGCCAGCAGGATACTAGCGGGAGGGCCTAGTGAGCAGTTCTTC. Residues: CASRILAGGPSEQFF.

This clonotype was counted a few times. The rearrangement joins TRBV3-1 to TRBJ2-7, with 7 bases identical to TRBD2. The CDR3 has 16 amino acids. V gave up 1 base and J gave up 4 bases; unmatched junction bases: 10. The germline gives CDR1 LGHDT, CDR2 YNNKEL (reference sequence). CDR3 coding DNA: TGTGCCAGCAGCCAAGGTATCAGTGGGAGGGCTTACGAGCAGTACTTC. This gives the protein CASSQGISGRAYEQYF.

This chain connects TRBV20-1 to TRBJ2-7, with D perhaps given as TRBD1 or TRBD2 (5 bases each). CDR1 is DFQATT and CDR2 is SNEGSKA in the germline V gene (reference sequence). The CDR3 is 14 amino acids. Trimming left V 3 bases short and J 6 bases short, with 18 bases between. The CDR3: CSASEPGPSLEQYF. CDR3 DNA: TGCAGTGCTAGTGAACCGGGACCTAGTCTCGAGCAGTACTTC.

The rearrangement links TRBV24-1 to TRBJ2-2, with 13 bases aligning to TRBD2. There are 16 residues in the CDR3. Germline-derived CDR1 and CDR2 are KGHDR and SFDVKD. Trimming took 4 bases from V and 9 from J; bases not matched to a gene: 7. In DNA, the CDR3 is TGTGCCACCAGTGACCCGACTAGCGGGAGGCCGAGGGAGCTGTTTTTT. Amino acids: CATSDPTSGRPRELFF.

The CDR3 bases are TGTGCCAGCTCGCCTACAGAGGGGATCAATGAGCAGTTCTTC. This sequence encodes CASSPTEGINEQFF. This chain links TRBV18 with TRBJ2-1, with D possibly called TRBD1 or TRBD2 (5 bases each). Trimming removed 6 bases from V and 6 bases from J, with 15 bases in between. Germline-derived CDR1 and CDR2 are KGHSH and LQKENI. This CDR3 spans 14 amino acids.

The chain joins TRBV21-1 to TRBJ2-5. TRBV21-1 is a recognized pseudogene. CDR3 length: 16 residues. The CDR3 loop is CASSKAPVPPQETQYF. The CDR3, as DNA: TGTGCCAGCAGCAAAGCTCCAGTGCCGCCTCAAGAGACCCAGTACTTC.

This chain links TRBV6-2 or TRBV6-3 with TRBJ1-2; 7 bases match TRBD1. The germline CDR1 and CDR2 sequences are MNHEY and SVGEGT. Losses at the gene ends were 8 bases for V and 7 bases for J; bases not matched to a gene: 16. The CDR3 extends over 15 amino acids. CDR3 nucleotide sequence: TGTGCCAGCGACCCGACAGGGTCCTCTCTAAGTGGCTACACCTTC. Residues: CASDPTGSSLSGYTF.

This clonotype was observed a handful of times. The chain couples TRBV29-1 to TRBJ2-1, with 12 bases that match TRBD2. V shed 2 bases and J 8 bases; nucleotides not matched to a gene: 7. Germline V gene data show CDR1 as SQVTM and CDR2 as ANQGSEA. The CDR3 is 15 amino acids. The CDR3 sequence is CSVESSGRASYEQFF. In nucleotides, the CDR3 is TGCAGCGTTGAATCTAGCGGGAGGGCCTCCTATGAGCAGTTCTTC.

The rearrangement joins TRBV18 to TRBJ2-4; 7 nucleotides match TRBD1. CDR1 and CDR2 from the germline V gene are KGHSH and LQKENI. Unmatched junction bases numbered 8, after V lost 3 bases and J lost 6 bases. This CDR3 is built from 15 residues. This CDR3 is CASSPLQKGANIQYF. The CDR3 DNA reads TGTGCCAGCTCACCCTTACAAAAGGGGGCAAACATTCAGTACTTC.

The V and J genes are TRBV25-1 and TRBJ2-7, with 8 positions matching TRBD1. The germline V gene encodes CDR1 MGHDK and CDR2 SYGVNS. The CDR3 spans 15 residues. Trimming took 3 bases from V and 2 from J; bases not matched to a gene: 6. CDR3 region: CASSEFTGGTYEQYF. The CDR3 DNA follows: TGTGCCAGCAGTGAGTTTACAGGGGGGACCTACGAGCAGTACTTC.

The chain carries TRBV20-1 and TRBJ2-7; D uncertain. Looked up from germline, CDR1 is DFQATT and CDR2 is SNEGSKA (reference sequence). This CDR3 region has 12 residues. V was cut by 3 bases and J by 3 bases, with 9 bases left in between. The CDR3 here is CSASSSIYEQYF. In nucleotides, the CDR3 is TGCAGTGCTAGTTCATCGATCTACGAGCAGTACTTC.

The rearrangement joins TRBV30 to TRBJ2-1; D is uncertain. Trimming took off 3 bases at V and 0 bases at J, with 15 bases between the two ends. CDR3 length equals 16 residues. Germline V gene lookup returns CDR1 GTSNPN and CDR2 SVGIG (reference sequence). Here the CDR3 reads CAWRGSWQVSYNEQFF. CDR3 DNA sequence: TGTGCCTGGAGGGGAAGTTGGCAGGTCTCCTACAATGAGCAGTTCTTC.

The sample holds a few counts of this clonotype. The CDR3 reads CASTHTTSEQFF. The CDR3 DNA reads TGTGCCAGCACCCACACTACTAGCGAGCAGTTCTTC. J is TRBJ2-1 and V is TRBV12-3 or TRBV12-4, with D tentatively TRBD2 (6 bases). V shed 7 bases and J shed 10 bases, with 14 bases lying between them. This CDR3 contains 12 residues.

This clonotype appeared a few times. V and J are TRBV6-6 and TRBJ2-5; D might be TRBD1 or TRBD2, each matching 5 bases. Trimming removed 7 bases at V and 1 base at J, with 10 bases between. The CDR3 is 13 amino acids. Germline V CDR1 and CDR2: MNHNY, SVGAGI (reference sequence). The CDR3 loop reads CASTRDLQETQYF. The CDR3 DNA reads as TGTGCCAGCACCAGGGACCTCCAAGAGACCCAGTACTTC.

The V call is TRBV20-1, the J call TRBJ2-1; possibly TRBD2 for D (5 bases). The CDR3 contains 13 residues. The ends were cut back, 1 base at V and 6 bases at J, with 10 bases in the middle. The V gene's germline CDR1 is DFQATT and CDR2 SNEGSKA (reference sequence). CDR3 loop: CSARAREVNEQFF. In DNA, the CDR3 is TGCAGTGCTAGAGCCCGGGAAGTCAATGAGCAGTTCTTC.